This TCR beta chain was profiled in a study of cytomegalovirus exposure and HLA in healthy donors. Notes on the study in general: About 87% or about 30% of the time was how often most TCR beta V segments were productive, according to an earlier analysis.

With regard to this clone: As yet, its antigen is unknown.

This PCR relied on a set of 60 Vbeta primers and 13 Jbeta primers. Original analysis: An analysis that came later counted tens of millions of unique TCR beta chains, approximately 10 million shared. This table comes from immunoSEQ multiplex PCR, and its TCRdb copy is limited to in-frame clones, with some not included. The V and J calls and clone size were taken over from that table, and D and trimming were inferred from the DNA. The sample lists about 140,000 clones; roughly four fifths were seen once. Germline CDR1 MNHEY, CDR2 SVGAGI. The CDR3 is made up of 14 amino acids. J gave up 3 bases and V 5 bases, and 3 bases lay outside the gene matches.

Sequencing was done on a sample of PBMCs. The chain recombines TRBV6-5 with TRBJ2-5, with 10 positions matching TRBD2. The TCR was taken from a man aged 30-40 years in good health and CMV-seropositive. CDR3 bases: TGTGCCAGCAGTGGTCTAGCGGGGGAAGAGACCCAGTACTTC. Protein sequence: CASSGLAGEETQYF.